This is a list of T cell receptor beta chains from one sample in a study of CD8+CD57+ T cells in acquired aplastic anemia. TCRdb analysed the reads with MiXCR anew, one entry per CDR3 protein. The sample lists approximately 170,000 distinct CDR3 sequences, around 60% seen once, with under 60% in the top ten. Sequences were obtained from sorted CD4+, CD8+, or CD8+CD57+ T cells (not recorded which) from PBMCs. The receptors shown here come from a human donor in good health. Each CDR3 is given with its conserved first and last residue. D genes are given only for firm matches. Only some rows state a clone size, as once, few, many or a class for expanded clones.

V: TRBV9
D: NA
J: TRBJ1-6
size: NA
CDR3: CASRTRAGRESPLHF
DNA: TGCGCCAGCAGGACCCGAGCGGGGAGGGAATCACCCCTCCACTTT

V: TRBV19
D: NA
J: TRBJ1-1
size: NA
CDR3: CASSIQGIMNTEAFF
DNA: TGTGCCAGTAGTATCCAGGGTATCATGAACACTGAAGCTTTCTTT

V: TRBV7-2
D: NA
J: TRBJ2-7
size: NA
CDR3: CASSQGAGLLEQYF
DNA: TGCGCCAGCAGCCAGGGTGCGGGACTCCTGGAGCAGTACTTC

V: TRBV19
D: TRBD2
J: TRBJ2-1
size: many
CDR3: CASSIGTGGSHNEQFF
DNA: TGTGCCAGTAGTATAGGGACGGGAGGATCCCACAATGAGCAGTTCTTC

V: TRBV15
D: TRBD2
J: TRBJ2-1
size: NA
CDR3: CATSRDGLAGRVDEQFF
DNA: TGTGCCACCAGCAGAGATGGACTAGCGGGAAGAGTGGATGAGCAGTTCTTC

V: TRBV7-4
D: TRBD2
J: TRBJ2-3
size: NA
CDR3: CASSLGPGLAAADTQYF
DNA: TGTGCCAGCAGCTTAGGGCCGGGACTAGCGGCGGCAGATACGCAGTATTTT

V: TRBV10-1
D: NA
J: TRBJ2-2
size: NA
CDR3: CASSENGRNTGELFF
DNA: TGCGCCAGCAGTGAGAATGGTAGGAACACCGGGGAGCTGTTTTTT

V: TRBV9
D: TRBD2
J: TRBJ2-1
size: few
CDR3: CASSVVGGVDEQFF
DNA: TGTGCCAGCAGCGTAGTTGGGGGGGTGGATGAGCAGTTCTTC

V: TRBV11-3
D: TRBD1
J: TRBJ1-1
size: NA
CDR3: CASSLTGNTGAFF
DNA: TGTGCCAGCAGCTTGACAGGGAACACTGGAGCTTTCTTT

V: TRBV20-1
D: NA
J: TRBJ2-1
size: NA
CDR3: CSARGDSYSYNEQFF
DNA: TGCAGTGCCCGCGGGGACAGTTACTCCTACAATGAGCAGTTCTTC

V: TRBV6-5
D: TRBD1
J: TRBJ1-2
size: many
CDR3: CASSTRTGRAGGYTF
DNA: TGTGCCAGCAGTACACGGACAGGGCGGGCCGGCGGCTACACCTTC

V: TRBV15
D: NA
J: TRBJ2-7
size: NA
CDR3: CATSREATVGGEQYF
DNA: TGTGCCACCAGCAGAGAAGCCACGGTAGGAGGCGAGCAGTACTTC

V: TRBV24-1
D: TRBD1
J: TRBJ2-1
size: NA
CDR3: CATSDRQGVGEQFF
DNA: TGTGCCACCAGTGACCGACAGGGAGTAGGGGAGCAGTTCTTC

V: TRBV6-5
D: TRBD1
J: TRBJ1-1
size: NA
CDR3: CASEQGAKAFF
DNA: TGTGCCAGTGAACAGGGGGCAAAAGCTTTCTTT

V: TRBV5-1
D: TRBD1
J: TRBJ1-1
size: many
CDR3: CASSLAGTGGDFRVNTEAFF
DNA: TGCGCCAGCAGCTTGGCTGGGACAGGGGGCGATTTTCGGGTGAACACTGAAGCTTTCTTT

V: TRBV5-1
D: NA
J: TRBJ2-7
size: NA
CDR3: CASSLASFYEQYF
DNA: TGCGCCAGCAGCTTGGCTAGCTTCTACGAGCAGTACTTC

V: TRBV20-1
D: NA
J: TRBJ1-2
size: NA
CDR3: CSATDSLNYGYTF
DNA: TGCAGTGCAACCGACAGCTTAAACTATGGCTACACCTTC

V: TRBV25-1
D: NA
J: TRBJ2-5
size: NA
CDR3: CASSDGIQETQYF
DNA: TGTGCCAGCAGTGACGGCATACAAGAGACCCAGTACTTC

V: TRBV5-1
D: NA
J: TRBJ1-6
size: once
CDR3: CASSLGTNSPLHF
DNA: TGCGCCAGCAGCTTGGGGACTAATTCACCCCTCCACTTT

V: TRBV6-4
D: TRBD1
J: TRBJ1-4
size: once
CDR3: CASSDGTGANEKLFF
DNA: TGTGCCAGCAGTGACGGGACAGGGGCAAATGAAAAACTGTTTTTT

V: TRBV20-1
D: NA
J: TRBJ1-2
size: NA
CDR3: CSGGVGNYGYTF
DNA: TGCAGTGGTGGGGTGGGTAACTATGGCTACACCTTC

V: TRBV24-1
D: NA
J: TRBJ2-1
size: NA
CDR3: CATSDSGQNEQFF
DNA: TGTGCCACCAGTGATTCGGGACAAAATGAGCAGTTCTTC

V: TRBV19
D: NA
J: TRBJ2-7
size: once
CDR3: CASNGEGYEQYF
DNA: TGTGCCAGTAACGGTGAGGGATACGAGCAGTACTTC

V: TRBV29-1
D: TRBD2
J: TRBJ2-3
size: NA
CDR3: CSVEEREFRGDTQYF
DNA: TGCAGCGTTGAGGAGCGGGAGTTTCGTGGAGATACGCAGTATTTT

V: TRBV20-1
D: NA
J: TRBJ1-1
size: once
CDR3: CSARFRNEAFF
DNA: TGCAGTGCTAGGTTCAGAAATGAAGCTTTCTTT

V: TRBV7-9
D: NA
J: TRBJ2-7
size: NA
CDR3: CASSLLRGAGEQYF
DNA: TGTGCCAGCAGCTTGCTCAGGGGGGCTGGCGAGCAGTACTTC

V: TRBV2
D: NA
J: TRBJ1-1
size: NA
CDR3: CASSAVGGFEAFF
DNA: TGTGCCAGCAGTGCCGTTGGGGGGTTTGAAGCTTTCTTT

V: TRBV7-9
D: NA
J: TRBJ2-1
size: NA
CDR3: CASSSLDVLAGVQFF
DNA: TGTGCCAGCAGCTCGCTCGACGTACTAGCAGGGGTGCAGTTCTTC

V: TRBV24-1
D: TRBD2
J: TRBJ2-3
size: many
CDR3: CATSDTGLADTQYF
DNA: TGTGCCACCAGTGACACGGGACTAGCAGATACGCAGTATTTT

V: TRBV24-1
D: TRBD2
J: TRBJ2-7
size: few
CDR3: CATSDLSGRARLGEQYF
DNA: TGTGCCACCAGTGACTTAAGCGGGAGGGCCCGATTGGGTGAGCAGTACTTC

V: TRBV6-6
D: NA
J: TRBJ1-6
size: NA
CDR3: CASSYGRQEADSPLHF
DNA: TGTGCCAGCAGTTACGGGCGACAGGAAGCTGATTCACCCCTCCACTTT

V: TRBV7-6
D: NA
J: TRBJ2-3
size: NA
CDR3: CASSSAGDTQYF
DNA: TGTGCCAGCAGTTCGGCTGGAGATACGCAGTATTTT

V: TRBV10-2
D: TRBD2
J: TRBJ2-7
size: NA
CDR3: CASSESAGLAGYEQYF
DNA: TGCGCCAGCAGTGAGTCGGCGGGACTAGCTGGGTACGAGCAGTACTTC

V: TRBV7-8
D: NA
J: TRBJ2-2
size: NA
CDR3: CASSIDVELFF
DNA: TGTGCCAGCAGCATCGATGTGGAGCTGTTTTTT

V: TRBV12-3/TRBV12-4
D: NA
J: TRBJ1-6
size: NA
CDR3: CASSFGDSPLHF
DNA: TGTGCCAGCAGTTTTGGTGATTCACCCCTCCACTTT

V: TRBV5-1
D: NA
J: TRBJ1-3
size: NA
CDR3: CASSFLSGSGNTIYF
DNA: TGTGCCAGCAGCTTTCTCAGCGGCTCTGGAAACACCATATATTTT

V: TRBV4-1
D: TRBD1
J: TRBJ2-2
size: NA
CDR3: CASSQGQGMAGELFF
DNA: TGCGCCAGCAGCCAAGGACAGGGGATGGCCGGGGAGCTGTTTTTT

V: TRBV20-1
D: NA
J: TRBJ1-2
size: NA
CDR3: CSARQNYGYTF
DNA: TGCAGTGCTAGACAAAACTATGGCTACACCTTC

V: TRBV20-1
D: TRBD2
J: TRBJ2-5
size: NA
CDR3: CSARSGGRAETQYF
DNA: TGCAGTGCTAGGAGCGGGGGGAGGGCGGAGACCCAGTACTTC

V: TRBV7-6
D: NA
J: TRBJ2-7
size: NA
CDR3: CASSLGEAGGYEQYF
DNA: TGTGCCAGCAGCTTAGGCGAGGCAGGGGGGTACGAGCAGTACTTC

V: TRBV7-3
D: TRBD2
J: TRBJ2-3
size: NA
CDR3: CASSRGLATSTDTQYF
DNA: TGTGCCAGCAGCCGCGGACTAGCGACAAGCACAGATACGCAGTATTTT

V: TRBV24-1
D: TRBD1
J: TRBJ2-1
size: NA
CDR3: CATGGQGAHEQFF
DNA: TGTGCCACCGGGGGACAGGGGGCGCATGAGCAGTTCTTC

V: TRBV7-2
D: NA
J: TRBJ1-5
size: NA
CDR3: CASSLGPIQPQHF
DNA: TGTGCCAGCAGCTTAGGCCCGATTCAGCCCCAGCATTTT

V: TRBV15
D: TRBD1
J: TRBJ1-1
size: NA
CDR3: CATSGTGVRTEAFF
DNA: TGTGCCACCAGCGGTACAGGGGTTCGGACTGAAGCTTTCTTT

V: TRBV11-2
D: TRBD1
J: TRBJ1-1
size: NA
CDR3: CASSWDRAGRTEAFF
DNA: TGTGCCAGCAGCTGGGACAGGGCGGGAAGGACTGAAGCTTTCTTT

V: TRBV7-8
D: NA
J: TRBJ2-5
size: many
CDR3: CASSPDTYQETQYF
DNA: TGTGCCAGCAGCCCAGACACGTACCAAGAGACCCAGTACTTC

V: TRBV7-3
D: NA
J: TRBJ2-5
size: once
CDR3: CASSLSRGLKETQYF
DNA: TGTGCCAGCAGCTTAAGTCGGGGATTAAAAGAGACCCAGTACTTC

V: TRBV7-6
D: NA
J: TRBJ1-5
size: NA
CDR3: CASSLDVNQPQHF
DNA: TGTGCCAGCAGCTTAGATGTTAATCAGCCCCAGCATTTT

V: TRBV9
D: NA
J: TRBJ1-2
size: NA
CDR3: CAGSVASTGRAGGYTF
DNA: TGTGCCGGCAGCGTAGCTAGTACGGGCAGGGCAGGTGGCTACACCTTC

V: TRBV20-1
D: NA
J: TRBJ2-1
size: NA
CDR3: CSARDLENEQFF
DNA: TGCAGTGCTAGAGATTTAGAAAATGAGCAGTTCTTC

V: TRBV6-1
D: NA
J: TRBJ2-7
size: NA
CDR3: CASSEALLRSYEQYF
DNA: TGTGCCAGCAGTGAAGCGCTTCTTCGCTCCTACGAGCAGTACTTC

V: TRBV7-2
D: NA
J: TRBJ2-1
size: few
CDR3: CASSRSYNEQFF
DNA: TGTGCCAGCAGCAGGTCCTACAATGAGCAGTTCTTC

V: TRBV2
D: NA
J: TRBJ2-7
size: NA
CDR3: CASSPTYEQYF
DNA: TGTGCCAGCAGTCCAACCTACGAGCAGTACTTC

V: TRBV10-3
D: TRBD2
J: TRBJ2-1
size: NA
CDR3: CAISLWLADYNEQFF
DNA: TGTGCCATCAGCTTGTGGCTAGCGGACTACAATGAGCAGTTCTTC

V: TRBV24-1
D: TRBD1
J: TRBJ1-2
size: NA
CDR3: CATSNPGGDYGYTF
DNA: TGTGCCACCAGTAACCCAGGGGGCGACTATGGCTACACCTTC